The following is a TCR beta chain sequence with its context. Its matching antigen is unknown. A much larger clone differs by one base, so this may be a read error. This sample is drawn from a study of tumor and adjacent non-tumor tissue in lung cancer. Background on the study: The patients, around 11 men and four to six women, were roughly 30 to 80 with stage I to III disease. Study results and caveats: Tumor repertoires had a smaller top 100 clone share than normal lung. TCR diversity was significantly greater in tumor than normal lung tissue.

Three rounds of nested PCR, following a modified ARM-PCR protocol, produced the TCRbeta library. TCRdb reprocessed the multiplex PCR reads with MiXCR, giving one entry per CDR3 protein. The sample records 200,000 to 250,000 distinct CDR3 sequences, 71% being singletons. This CDR3 comprises 14 residues. V was cut by 4 bases and J by 6 bases, with 15 bases left in between. Per the germline V gene, CDR1 is MNHNS and CDR2 is SASEGT. No cell sorting was done before RNA was extracted from the tissue. Newly diagnosed lung cancer patients had thoracic surgery in China, August–November 2014, without prior chemotherapy.

This sequence originates from a man aged 60 to 75 with non-small cell lung cancer. Sequenced material: lung tumor tissue. The chain carries TRBV6-1 and TRBJ1-2, with D possibly TRBD1 on 6 matching bases. The CDR3 region is CASSGMRRDNGYTF. CDR3 DNA: TGTGCCAGCAGTGGTATGCGTCGGGACAATGGCTACACCTTC.